The 11 T cell receptor beta chains below were found in one sample sequenced in a study of beta chain features in type 1 diabetes. Expressed TCRB transcripts were sequenced because the isolated RNA had all been reverse transcribed beforehand. Clones were read by immunoSEQ multiplex PCR, and TCRdb kept only the in-frame ones, dropping some. The sample contains about 180,000 clones, less than 15% of which appear only once. What was sequenced was central memory CD4+ T cells from blood. All receptors derive from a woman under 30 in good health.

The V gene is TRBV6-6, the J gene TRBJ2-3; tentative D call: TRBD2 (5 bases). In germline, CDR1 is MNHNY, CDR2 SVGAGI (reference sequence). V was cut by 6 bases and J by 6 bases, with 16 bases left in between. The CDR3 runs 14 residues. The CDR3 DNA is TGTGCCAGCAGCCCTACCCTAGCTCTCGATACGCAGTATTTT. Residues: CASSPTLALDTQYF.

The table lists this clone with a few counts. The chain is built from TRBV29-1 and TRBJ1-4, with D uncertain. V was pared by 6 bases and J by 0 bases, with 11 bases between. This CDR3 spans 14 amino acids. Germline assignment: CDR1 SQVTM and CDR2 ANQGSEA. In DNA form, the CDR3 reads TGCAGCGTCGTGGGAGCTGCAACTAATGAAAAACTGTTTTTT. It is translated as CSVVGAATNEKLFF. The full variable domain, its missing parts supplied by reference TRBV29-1 and TRBJ1-4, is SAVISQKPSRDICQRGTSLTIQCQVDSQVTMMFWYRQQPGQSLTLIATANQGSEATYESGFVIDKFPISRPNLTFSTLTVSNMSPEDSSIYLCSVVGAATNEKLFFGSGTQLSVL.

This clone came up once. For the CDR3, the DNA is TGCGCCAGCAGCCAACCCAGGGGCGGGAGCGCCAAAAACATTCAGTACTTC. It specifies CASSQPRGGSAKNIQYF. The rearrangement links TRBV4-1 to TRBJ2-4; D may be TRBD2 (7 bases). Trimming shortened V by 2 bases and J by 1 base, and 15 bases separated the two germline ends. The germline V gene has CDR1 MGHRA and CDR2 YSYEKL. The CDR3 has 17 residues.

This clone was seen more than once but under ten times. The rearrangement joins TRBV5-4 to TRBJ2-2, with 8 bases aligning to TRBD2. Germline V gene data show CDR1 as SGHNT and CDR2 as YYREEE (reference sequence). After removal of 5 bases from V and 1 base from J, the junction contained 4 bases not matched to a gene. CDR3 size: 15 residues. The CDR3 bases are TGTGCCAGCAGGCGGGGGGCCCAGAACACCGGGGAGCTGTTTTTT. It encodes CASRRGAQNTGELFF.

J is TRBJ1-5 and V is TRBV27; D perhaps matches TRBD1 (6 bases). V lost 6 bases and J lost 3, with 15 bases in between. Germline V gene data show CDR1 as MNHEY and CDR2 as SMNVEV (reference sequence). The CDR3 sequence is 15 residues long. The CDR3 reads CASSPAGAYNQPQHF. Written as DNA, the CDR3 is TGTGCCAGCAGCCCCGCGGGGGCGTACAATCAGCCCCAGCATTTT.

The chain is built from TRBV28 and TRBJ1-2, with TRBD1 matching 8 bases. With 4 bases clipped from V and 5 bases from J, the junction kept 12 bases outside the gene matches. CDR1 and CDR2 from the germline V gene are MDHEN and SYDVKM. The CDR3 extends over 16 amino acids. DNA of the CDR3: TGTGCCAGCAGTTCGAACCCAGGGGGCATGGGGTATGGCTACACCTTC. Protein product: CASSSNPGGMGYGYTF.

This clone was found a few times. The V gene is TRBV5-4, the J gene TRBJ2-1, with unresolved D. Germline loops: CDR1 SGHNT, CDR2 YYREEE (reference sequence). The V gene lost 5 bases and the J gene lost 3 bases, with 18 bases spanning the gap. CDR3 length: 16 amino acids. The CDR3 coding sequence is TGTGCCAGCAGTTATTACGCCCCTAGTTACTACAATGAGCAGTTCTTC. Its protein product is CASSYYAPSYYNEQFF.

This clone was observed a few times. The chain couples TRBV28 to TRBJ1-1; D gene uncertain. The CDR3 has 14 residues. Germline V lookup: CDR1 MDHEN, CDR2 SYDVKM. The V gene lost 8 bases and the J gene lost 0 bases, with 13 bases spanning the gap. The CDR3 here is CASDPGLMNTEAFF. The CDR3 DNA follows: TGTGCCAGCGACCCAGGCCTAATGAACACTGAAGCTTTCTTT.

This chain joins TRBV4-1 and TRBJ2-1, with TRBD2 identical over 12 bases. V dropped 3 bases and J dropped 2; count of bases not matched to a gene: 5. CDR3 length: 17 residues. Germline CDR1 is MGHRA and CDR2 is YSYEKL. The CDR3: CASSQETSGGTYNEQFF. The CDR3, as DNA: TGCGCCAGCAGCCAGGAGACTAGCGGGGGCACCTACAATGAGCAGTTCTTC.

This chain links TRBV29-1 with TRBJ2-1, with 9 bases fitting TRBD1. Per germline, CDR1 SQVTM and CDR2 ANQGSEA. J was trimmed by 3 bases and V by 4 bases; bases with no gene match: 7. This CDR3 contains 15 residues. In nucleotides, the CDR3 is TGCAGCGTTGGAAAGGACAGGGGTATCTACAATGAGCAGTTCTTC. This translates into CSVGKDRGIYNEQFF.

Only a few counts were recorded for this clone. The J gene is TRBJ1-5, the V gene TRBV30, with TRBD1 matching 7 bases. In germline, CDR1 is GTSNPN, CDR2 SVGIG (reference sequence). CDR3 length: 14 residues. V lost 1 base to trimming and J lost 4 bases; unmatched junction nucleotides: 4. The CDR3 sequence: CAWSGTGLNQPQHF. The CDR3 DNA follows: TGTGCCTGGAGTGGGACAGGATTAAATCAGCCCCAGCATTTT.